Below are 21 T cell receptor beta chains sequenced from a single sample in a study of blood T cell repertoires in COVID-19. Sequencing used immunoSEQ multiplex PCR; TCRdb keeps in-frame clones, though not all of them. The sample records around 270,000 clones, about 80% being singletons. Sequencing used peripheral blood. These receptors were taken from a person aged 65-85 years with COVID-19, enrolled during active disease.

The chain recombines TRBV28 with TRBJ2-7, with 12 nucleotides matching TRBD1. The CDR3 extends over 17 amino acids. V trimming: 4 bases; J trimming: 5 bases; junction bases outside the gene matches: 12. Germline V gives CDR1 MDHEN, CDR2 SYDVKM. The DNA for the CDR3 is TGTGCCAGCAGTTCGTACGGGGACAGGGGGCTTTTTCACGAGCAGTACTTC. Its protein is CASSSYGDRGLFHEQYF. The full variable domain, in which reference TRBV28 and TRBJ2-7 provide the parts outside the CDR3, is DVKVTQSSRYLVKRTGEKVFLECVQDMDHENMFWYRQDPGLGLRLIYFSYDVKMKEKGDIPEGYSVSREKKERFSLILESASTNQTSMYLCASSSYGDRGLFHEQYFGPGTRLTVT.

The CDR3 here is CASSLSAGMNTEAFF. The CDR3 nucleotides are TGTGCCAGCAGCTTATCGGCGGGTATGAACACTGAAGCTTTCTTT. The genes are TRBV7-2 and TRBJ1-1; no clear D gene. The CDR3 covers 15 residues. In germline, CDR1 is SGHTA, CDR2 FQGNSA. Trimming took off 2 bases at V and 0 bases at J, with 10 bases between the two ends.

This rearrangement joins TRBV24-1 to TRBJ1-2; tentative D call: TRBD1 (5 bases). Germline values: CDR1 KGHDR, CDR2 SFDVKD. The length of the CDR3 is 13 residues. V lost 5 bases to trimming and J lost 8 bases, with 14 bases between them. CDR3 protein: CATSAPGRDGYTF. The CDR3 DNA follows: TGTGCCACCAGTGCCCCAGGGAGGGACGGCTACACCTTC.

V is TRBV2 and J is TRBJ2-2, with a weak D call TRBD2 (7 bases). The V gene's germline CDR1 is SNHLY and CDR2 FYNNEI. The CDR3 extends over 17 amino acids. Trimming stripped 7 bases from V and 3 bases from J, with 21 bases between. CDR3 DNA sequence: TGTGCCAGCACCTGGGGGTCGGGGGGCGGTTACACCGGGGAGCTGTTTTTT. Its protein is CASTWGSGGGYTGELFF.

V and J are TRBV21-1 and TRBJ2-7; the table assigns TRBD2, which was not confirmed against the DNA. TRBV21-1 counts as a pseudogene. This CDR3 comprises 17 residues. CDR3 region: CASSKTVGGSISYEQYF. CDR3 in DNA: TGTGCCAGCAGCAAAACGGTGGGGGGAAGCATCTCCTACGAGCAGTACTTC.

The chain is built from TRBV5-6 and TRBJ2-1; TRBD1 is a possible D gene (6 bases). Per the germline V gene, CDR1 is SGHDT and CDR2 is YYEEEE. The CDR3 extends over 12 amino acids. The V end lost 5 bases, the J end lost 13 bases, and 16 bases lay between the germline ends. Here the CDR3 reads CASREYGQKQFF. The CDR3 DNA sequence: TGTGCCAGCAGGGAATACGGACAGAAACAGTTCTTC.

This clone occurred a few times. This chain joins TRBV3-1 (or the pseudogene TRBV3-2) and TRBJ2-7; possibly TRBD2 for D (6 bases). This CDR3 has 14 amino acids. Germline loops: CDR1 LGHDT, CDR2 YNNKEL (reference sequence). Trimming left V 1 base short and J 7 bases short, with 14 bases between. CDR3: CASSQVAGSGEQYF. The CDR3 DNA sequence: TGTGCCAGCAGCCAAGTGGCGGGGTCTGGAGAGCAGTACTTC.

The V gene is TRBV14, the J gene TRBJ1-2, with D tentatively TRBD1 (5 bases). This CDR3 contains 13 residues. Trimming took 4 bases from V and 4 from J, leaving 10 bases between them. Germline V gene data show CDR1 as SGHDN and CDR2 as FVKESK. The CDR3 bases are TGTGCCAGCAGCCGGGGGGACGGCTATGGCTACACCTTC. It specifies CASSRGDGYGYTF.

Only a few counts were recorded for this clone. The V and J genes are TRBV29-1 and TRBJ2-7; tentative D call: TRBD1 (6 bases). V lost 0 bases to trimming and J lost 3 bases, with 9 bases between them. The CDR3 runs 13 residues. CDR1 and CDR2 (germline): SQVTM, ANQGSEA. CDR3 in amino acids: CSVEDLGGYEQYF. The CDR3 region has the DNA TGCAGCGTTGAAGATCTAGGGGGCTACGAGCAGTACTTC.

The chain uses TRBV21-1 and TRBJ2-7; the table's TRBD1 call for D was not verified on the DNA. TRBV21-1 is flagged as a pseudogene. CDR3 length: 14 residues. The CDR3 spells CASRYDRARNEQYF. In DNA, the CDR3 is TGTGCCAGCAGATACGACAGGGCCCGAAACGAGCAGTACTTC.

This clone appeared a few times. The J gene is TRBJ2-1, the V gene TRBV6-1; 14 positions agree with TRBD2. V shed 0 bases, J shed 8 bases, and the junction held 6 bases outside the gene matches. Germline CDR1 reads MNHNS; CDR2 reads SASEGT. The CDR3 runs 17 residues. The CDR3 reads CASSEAIGLAGGDEQFF. DNA for the CDR3: TGTGCCAGCAGTGAAGCAATTGGACTAGCGGGAGGAGATGAGCAGTTCTTC.

This clone was detected only once. V and J are TRBV11-1 and TRBJ1-2; tentatively, D is TRBD1 (6 bases). With 5 bases removed from V and 4 bases from J, the gap between germline ends came to 14 bases. Germline assignment: CDR1 SGHAT and CDR2 FQDESV (reference sequence). The CDR3 has 14 amino acids. The CDR3 sequence: CASSRTDSTYGYTF. The DNA for the CDR3 is TGTGCCAGCAGCCGCACGGACAGTACCTATGGCTACACCTTC.

The chain is built from TRBV6-5 and TRBJ1-4; the match to TRBD1 covers 10 bases. Germline V lookup: CDR1 MNHEY, CDR2 SVGAGI. The CDR3 is 15 residues long. V was pared by 6 bases and J by 10 bases, with 11 bases of the junction left unmatched. CDR3 DNA sequence: TGTGCCAGCAGAAAGGCCGGGACAGGGGACGGAAAACTGTTTTTT. This gives the protein CASRKAGTGDGKLFF.

The V call is TRBV6-5, the J call TRBJ2-5; TRBD1 is a possible D gene (5 bases). The V end lost 2 bases, the J end lost 7 bases, and 20 bases lay between the germline ends. CDR3 length equals 16 residues. Germline V lookup: CDR1 MNHEY, CDR2 SVGAGI. The CDR3 DNA reads as TGTGCCAGCAGTTACGGGTCGCCGGCTCAGCAGGGGACCCAGTACTTC. Its translation: CASSYGSPAQQGTQYF.

The V and J genes are TRBV6-6 and TRBJ2-1, with 8 positions matching TRBD1. The CDR3 covers 13 residues. After removal of 6 bases from V and 4 bases from J, the junction contained 2 bases not matched to a gene. Germline CDR1 reads MNHNY; CDR2 reads SVGAGI (reference sequence). In DNA, the CDR3 is TGTGCCAGCAGGACAGGGGATTACAATGAGCAGTTCTTC. Its protein is CASRTGDYNEQFF.

The chain carries TRBV30 and TRBJ2-3; 10 bases fit TRBD2. V shed 4 bases, J shed 0 bases, and the junction held 1 base outside the gene matches. The germline CDR1 and CDR2 sequences are GTSNPN and SVGIG (reference sequence). The CDR3 runs 14 residues. The CDR3, as DNA: TGTGCCTGGAAGACTAGCGGGAGCACAGATACGCAGTATTTT. Translated, it gives CAWKTSGSTDTQYF.

The J gene is TRBJ1-2, the V gene TRBV19; TRBD1 is a possible D gene (5 bases). The ends were cut back, 3 bases at V and 8 bases at J, with 19 bases in the middle. The CDR3 length is 15 residues. The V gene's germline CDR1 is LNHDA and CDR2 SQIVND (reference sequence). The CDR3 spells CASSIEGAHLGGYTF. CDR3 nucleotides: TGTGCCAGTAGTATTGAAGGGGCGCATTTAGGCGGCTACACCTTC.

The chain is built from TRBV25-1 and TRBJ1-6; D unclear. Trimming removed 5 bases from V and 7 bases from J, with 6 bases in between. This CDR3 spans 12 amino acids. Germline CDR1 MGHDK, CDR2 SYGVNS. This chain's CDR3 is CASSRENSPLHF. The CDR3 DNA follows: TGTGCCAGCAGTAGGGAGAATTCACCCCTCCACTTT.

The chain employs TRBV2 and TRBJ2-7; D is unclear. V lost 5 bases, J lost 3 bases, and 8 bases lay in between. This CDR3 has 12 residues. Germline lookup yields CDR1 SNHLY and CDR2 FYNNEI. DNA for the CDR3: TGTGCCAGCAGTCAACTTCGCTACGAGCAGTACTTC. Protein product: CASSQLRYEQYF.

The chain uses TRBV6-5 and TRBJ2-2; weak D call: TRBD1 (6 bases). Trimming pared 1 base from V and 1 base from J, leaving 10 bases between. Germline V gene lookup returns CDR1 MNHEY and CDR2 SVGAGI. The CDR3 has 16 residues. CDR3 sequence reads: CASSYFRGENTGELFF. The CDR3 region has the DNA TGTGCCAGCAGTTACTTCAGGGGAGAGAACACCGGGGAGCTGTTTTTT.

The rearrangement joins TRBV10-3 to TRBJ1-1, with 9 bases matching TRBD1. This CDR3 comprises 15 residues. The germline gives CDR1 ENHRY, CDR2 SYGVKD. J lost 2 bases, V lost 10 bases, and 11 bases had no gene match. CDR3 nucleotides: TGTGCCACAGGACAGGGGCCAACTTCTAACACTGAAGCTTTCTTT. Translating gives CATGQGPTSNTEAFF.